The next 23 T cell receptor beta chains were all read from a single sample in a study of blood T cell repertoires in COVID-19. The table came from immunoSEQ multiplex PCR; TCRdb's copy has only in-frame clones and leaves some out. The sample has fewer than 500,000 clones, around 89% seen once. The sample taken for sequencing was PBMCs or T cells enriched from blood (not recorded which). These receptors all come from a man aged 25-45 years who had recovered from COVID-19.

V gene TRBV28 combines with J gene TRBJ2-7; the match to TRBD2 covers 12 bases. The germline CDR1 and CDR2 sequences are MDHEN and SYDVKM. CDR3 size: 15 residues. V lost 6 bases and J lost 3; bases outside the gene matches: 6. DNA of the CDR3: TGTGCCAGCAGACTCGGACTAGCGGGGTTCTACGAGCAGTACTTC. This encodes CASRLGLAGFYEQYF.

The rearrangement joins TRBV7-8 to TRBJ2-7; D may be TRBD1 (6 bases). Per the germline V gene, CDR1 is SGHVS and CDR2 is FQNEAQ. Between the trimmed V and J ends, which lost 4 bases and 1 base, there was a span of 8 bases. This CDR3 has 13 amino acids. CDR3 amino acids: CASSSGTSYEQYF. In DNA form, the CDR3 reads TGTGCCAGCAGCTCTGGGACATCCTACGAGCAGTACTTC.

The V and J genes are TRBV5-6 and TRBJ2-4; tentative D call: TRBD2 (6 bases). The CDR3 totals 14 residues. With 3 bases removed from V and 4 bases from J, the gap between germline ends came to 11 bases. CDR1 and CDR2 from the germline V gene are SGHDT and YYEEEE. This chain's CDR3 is CASSSAGTKNIQYF. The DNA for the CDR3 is TGTGCCAGCAGCTCTGCGGGGACGAAAAACATTCAGTACTTC. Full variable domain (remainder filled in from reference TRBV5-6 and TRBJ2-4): DAGVTQSPTHLIKTRGQQVTLRCSPKSGHDTVSWYQQALGQGPQFIFQYYEEEERQRGNFPDRFSGHQFPNYSSELNVNALLLGDSALYLCASSSAGTKNIQYFGAGTRLSVL.

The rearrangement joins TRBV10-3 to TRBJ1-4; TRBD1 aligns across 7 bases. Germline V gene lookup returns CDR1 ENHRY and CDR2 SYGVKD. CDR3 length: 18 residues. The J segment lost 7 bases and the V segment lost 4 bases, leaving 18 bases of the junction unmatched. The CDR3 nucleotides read TGTGCCATCAGTGGGCAACCGGGACAGAATCGAGGGGTTGAAAAACTGTTTTTT. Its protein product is CAISGQPGQNRGVEKLFF.

CDR3 bases: TGTGCCAGCAGCCAAGAGTTCAGGGATTCACCCCTCCACTTT. Amino acid sequence: CASSQEFRDSPLHF. The rearrangement uses TRBV4-2 and TRBJ1-6; TRBD1 might be the D (5 bases). V was cut by 0 bases and J by 8 bases, with 8 bases left in between. The CDR3 is 14 amino acids. Germline CDR1 and CDR2: LGHNA and YNFKEQ.

CDR3 coding DNA: TGCGCCAGCAGCCAAGGGCAAGGGGCTGGAAACACCATATATTTT. It is translated as CASSQGQGAGNTIYF. J is TRBJ1-3 and V is TRBV4-1; the D gene is possibly TRBD1 (5 bases). Per germline, CDR1 MGHRA and CDR2 YSYEKL. The CDR3 totals 15 residues. With 1 base removed from V and 2 bases from J, the gap between germline ends came to 9 bases.

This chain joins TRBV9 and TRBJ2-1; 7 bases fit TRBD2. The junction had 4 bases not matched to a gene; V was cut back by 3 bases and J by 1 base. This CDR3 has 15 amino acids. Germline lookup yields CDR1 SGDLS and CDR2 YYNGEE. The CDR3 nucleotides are TGTGCCAGCAGCGACAGCGGGAATTCCTACAATGAGCAGTTCTTC. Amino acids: CASSDSGNSYNEQFF.

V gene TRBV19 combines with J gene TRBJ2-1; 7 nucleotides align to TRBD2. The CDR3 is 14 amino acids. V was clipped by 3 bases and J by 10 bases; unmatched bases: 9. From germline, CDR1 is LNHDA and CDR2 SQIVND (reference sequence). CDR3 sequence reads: CASSMGVWGGEQFF. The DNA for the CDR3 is TGTGCCAGTAGTATGGGTGTTTGGGGGGGAGAGCAGTTCTTC.

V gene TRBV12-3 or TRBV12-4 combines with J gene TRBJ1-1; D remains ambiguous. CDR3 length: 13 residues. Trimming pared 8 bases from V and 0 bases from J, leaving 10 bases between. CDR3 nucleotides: TGTGCCAGCCAGTTTTTGATGAACACTGAAGCTTTCTTT. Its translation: CASQFLMNTEAFF.

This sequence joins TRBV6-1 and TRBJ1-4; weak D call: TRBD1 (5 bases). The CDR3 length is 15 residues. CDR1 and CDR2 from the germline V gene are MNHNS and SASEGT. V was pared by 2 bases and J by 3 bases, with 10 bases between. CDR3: CASSEQGLSNEKLFF. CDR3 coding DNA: TGTGCCAGCAGTGAACAGGGACTGTCTAATGAAAAACTGTTTTTT.

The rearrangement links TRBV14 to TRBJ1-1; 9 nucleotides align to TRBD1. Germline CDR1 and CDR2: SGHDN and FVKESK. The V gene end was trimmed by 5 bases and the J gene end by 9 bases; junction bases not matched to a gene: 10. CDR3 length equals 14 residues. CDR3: CASSTYSGTGKAFF. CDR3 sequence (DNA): TGTGCCAGCAGCACCTACTCAGGGACAGGGAAAGCTTTCTTT. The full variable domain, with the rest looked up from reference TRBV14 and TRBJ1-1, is EAGVTQFPSHSVIEKGQTVTLRCDPISGHDNLYWYRRVMGKEIKFLLHFVKESKQDESGMPNNRFLAERTGGTYSTLKVQPAELEDSGVYFCASSTYSGTGKAFFGQGTRLTVV.

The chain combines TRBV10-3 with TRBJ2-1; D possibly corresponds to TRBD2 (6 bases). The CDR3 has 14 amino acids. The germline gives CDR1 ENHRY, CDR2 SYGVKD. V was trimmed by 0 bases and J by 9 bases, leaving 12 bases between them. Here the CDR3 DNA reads TGTGCCATCAGTGAGTCGACGGGAGAGAGTGAGCAGTTCTTC. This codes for CAISESTGESEQFF.

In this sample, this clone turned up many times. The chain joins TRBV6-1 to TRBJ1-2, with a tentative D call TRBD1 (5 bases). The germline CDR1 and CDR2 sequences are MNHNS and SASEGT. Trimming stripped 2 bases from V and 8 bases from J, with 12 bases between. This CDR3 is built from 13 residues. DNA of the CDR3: TGTGCCAGCAGTGAAAGGGCAGGGCACGGCTACACCTTC. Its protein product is CASSERAGHGYTF.

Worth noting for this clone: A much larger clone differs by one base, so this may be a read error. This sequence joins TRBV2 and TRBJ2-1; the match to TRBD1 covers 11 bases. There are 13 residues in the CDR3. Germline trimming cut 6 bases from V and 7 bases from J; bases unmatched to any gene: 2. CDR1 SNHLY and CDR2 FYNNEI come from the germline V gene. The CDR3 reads CASRGTGGNEQFF. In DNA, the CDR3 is TGTGCCAGCAGGGGGACAGGGGGGAATGAGCAGTTCTTC.

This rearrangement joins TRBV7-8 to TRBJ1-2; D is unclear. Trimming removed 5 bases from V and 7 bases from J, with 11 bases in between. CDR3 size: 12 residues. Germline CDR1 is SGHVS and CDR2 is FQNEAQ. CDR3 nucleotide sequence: TGTGCCAGCAGCACGATACTTGGTGGCTACACCTTC. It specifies CASSTILGGYTF.

The CDR3 is CASSQEAHQRELFF. The CDR3 bases are TGTGCCAGCAGCCAAGAAGCGCATCAGAGGGAGCTGTTTTTT. The chain links TRBV3-1 (or the pseudogene TRBV3-2) to TRBJ2-2; D unclear. Germline V gene data show CDR1 as LGHDT and CDR2 as YNNKEL (reference sequence). Trimming shortened V by 0 bases and J by 9 bases, and 11 bases separated the two germline ends. CDR3 length equals 14 residues.

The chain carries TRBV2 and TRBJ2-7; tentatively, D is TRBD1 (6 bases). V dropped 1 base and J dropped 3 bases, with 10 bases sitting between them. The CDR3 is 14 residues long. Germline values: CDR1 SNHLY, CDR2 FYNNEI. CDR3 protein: CASSEEGDDYEQYF. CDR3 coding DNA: TGTGCCAGCAGTGAAGAGGGGGATGACTACGAGCAGTACTTC.

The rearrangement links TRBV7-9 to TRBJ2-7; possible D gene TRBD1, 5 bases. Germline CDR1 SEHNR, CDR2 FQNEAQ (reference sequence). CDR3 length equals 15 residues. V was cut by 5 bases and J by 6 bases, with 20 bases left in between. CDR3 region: CASSDHPRDLREQYF. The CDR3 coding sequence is TGTGCCAGCAGCGACCACCCCAGGGATTTGCGCGAGCAGTACTTC. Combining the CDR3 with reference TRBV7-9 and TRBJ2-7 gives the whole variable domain DTGVSQNPRHKITKRGQNVTFRCDPISEHNRLYWYRQTLGQGPEFLTYFQNEAQLEKSRLLSDRFSAERPKGSFSTLEIQRTEQGDSAMYLCASSDHPRDLREQYFGPGTRLTVT.

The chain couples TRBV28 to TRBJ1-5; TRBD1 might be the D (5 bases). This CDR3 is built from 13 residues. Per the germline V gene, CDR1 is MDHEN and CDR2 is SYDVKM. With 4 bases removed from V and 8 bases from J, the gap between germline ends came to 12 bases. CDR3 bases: TGTGCCAGCAGTTCCGACAGTGCGGAGCCCCAGCATTTT. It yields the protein CASSSDSAEPQHF.

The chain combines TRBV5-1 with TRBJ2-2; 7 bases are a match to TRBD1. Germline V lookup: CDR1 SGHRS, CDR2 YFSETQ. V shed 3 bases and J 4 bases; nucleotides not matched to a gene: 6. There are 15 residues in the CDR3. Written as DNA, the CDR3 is TGCGCCAGCAGCTCTACAGGGGTAGGCACCGGGGAGCTGTTTTTT. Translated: CASSSTGVGTGELFF. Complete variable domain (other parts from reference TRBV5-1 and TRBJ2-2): KAGVTQTPRYLIKTRGQQVTLSCSPISGHRSVSWYQQTPGQGLQFLFEYFSETQRNKGNFPGRFSGRQFSNSRSEMNVSTLELGDSALYLCASSSTGVGTGELFFGEGSRLTVL.

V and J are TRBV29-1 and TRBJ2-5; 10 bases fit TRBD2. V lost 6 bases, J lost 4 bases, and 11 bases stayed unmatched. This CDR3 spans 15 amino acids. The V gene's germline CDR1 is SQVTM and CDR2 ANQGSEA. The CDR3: CSVSPAGGPGETQYF. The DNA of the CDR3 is TGCAGCGTCTCGCCAGCGGGAGGGCCGGGAGAGACCCAGTACTTC.

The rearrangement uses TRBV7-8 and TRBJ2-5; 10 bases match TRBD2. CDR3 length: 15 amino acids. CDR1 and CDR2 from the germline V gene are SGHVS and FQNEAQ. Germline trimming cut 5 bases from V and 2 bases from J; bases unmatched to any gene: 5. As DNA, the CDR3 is TGTGCCAGCAGCCTCACTAGCGGGGAACAAGAGACCCAGTACTTC. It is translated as CASSLTSGEQETQYF. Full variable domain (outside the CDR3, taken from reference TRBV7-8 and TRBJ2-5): GAGVSQSPRYKVAKRGQDVALRCDPISGHVSLFWYQQALGQGPEFLTYFQNEAQLDKSGLPSDRFFAERPEGSVSTLKIQRTQQEDSAVYLCASSLTSGEQETQYFGPGTRLLVL.

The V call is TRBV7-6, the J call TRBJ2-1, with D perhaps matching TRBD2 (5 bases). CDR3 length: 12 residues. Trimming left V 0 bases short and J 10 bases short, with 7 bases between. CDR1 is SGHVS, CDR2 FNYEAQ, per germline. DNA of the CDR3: TGTGCCAGCAGCTTAGCGGAGCGGGAGCAGTTCTTC. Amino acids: CASSLAEREQFF.